Listed here are 13 T cell receptor beta chains from one sample, sequenced in a study of vaccination and CD4 T cells after COVID-19. The treatment here: 10-day PBMC culture with coronavirus spike peptide pools or control peptides (ViraFEST assay). The Oncomine TCR Beta short-read assay was what sequenced the DNA obtained from cultured CD4+ T cells. In TCRdb, the PCR reads were re-called with MiXCR into one record per CDR3 protein. The repertoire holds 8,000 or so distinct CDR3 sequences, with 45% to 55% as singletons. The antigens for these receptors are not known. Sequenced material: CD4+ T cells from blood, cultured in vitro. The source is a human donor who had recovered from COVID-19.

This clonotype was counted only a few times. The J gene is TRBJ2-3, the V gene TRBV11-3; 10 bases agree with TRBD1. The CDR3 is 16 amino acids. Germline V CDR1 and CDR2: SGHNT, YENEEA. V shed 2 bases and J 3 bases; nucleotides not matched to a gene: 5. As DNA, the CDR3 is TGTGCCAGCAGCTTAAGGCGGGACAGGGGTACAGATACGCAGTATTTT. Its translation is CASSLRRDRGTDTQYF.

This rearrangement joins TRBV14 to TRBJ2-3, with D uncertain. The V end was cut by 1 base, the J end by 4 bases, with 3 bases between. The germline CDR1 and CDR2 sequences are SGHDN and FVKESK. The CDR3 sequence is 12 residues long. This CDR3 is CASSQVSDTQYF. CDR3 sequence (DNA): TGTGCCAGCAGCCAAGTCTCAGATACGCAGTATTTT.

This sequence joins TRBV10-3 and TRBJ2-3; weak D call: TRBD2 (6 bases). The CDR3 runs to 15 residues. Germline V gene lookup returns CDR1 ENHRY and CDR2 SYGVKD. V was clipped by 6 bases and J by 5 bases, with 18 bases between them. DNA for the CDR3: TGTGCCATCAGCCGGAGGGGCCGCACAGGAGATACGCAGTATTTT. Amino acid sequence: CAISRRGRTGDTQYF.

The chain links TRBV7-9 to TRBJ2-5; D is perhaps TRBD1 or TRBD2 (6 bases each). The CDR3 extends over 14 amino acids. Germline V lookup: CDR1 SEHNR, CDR2 FQNEAQ (reference sequence). V lost 1 base, J lost 7 bases, and 13 bases lay in between. The CDR3 loop reads CASSLETGAGTQYF. In DNA, the CDR3 is TGTGCCAGCAGCTTAGAGACGGGGGCCGGGACCCAGTACTTC.

The CDR3 DNA follows: TGTGCCAGTAGTATGACCCCCGGACAGCTGAGCACTGAAGCTTTCTTT. Protein product: CASSMTPGQLSTEAFF. J is TRBJ1-1 and V is TRBV19, with D possibly matching TRBD1 (6 bases). Per germline, CDR1 LNHDA and CDR2 SQIVND (reference sequence). The CDR3 spans 16 residues. Trimming removed 3 bases at V and 4 bases at J, with 18 bases between.

The rearrangement joins TRBV7-2 to TRBJ1-2; D gene unclear. CDR1 SGHTA and CDR2 FQGNSA come from the germline V gene. The CDR3 has 11 amino acids. With 4 bases removed from V and 9 bases from J, the gap between germline ends came to 9 bases. The DNA of the CDR3 is TGTGCCAGCAGCTCCTCCCGGAGCTACACCTTC. Encoded protein: CASSSSRSYTF.

In this sample, this clonotype turned up a few times. This chain joins TRBV6-1 and TRBJ1-2, with D possibly matching TRBD1 (6 bases). The CDR3 length is 14 residues. Trimming took 7 bases from V and 0 from J, leaving 12 bases between them. In germline, CDR1 is MNHNS, CDR2 SASEGT. The CDR3 nucleotides read TGTGCCAGCAAGATACAGGGAGCTAACTATGGCTACACCTTC. Translating gives CASKIQGANYGYTF.

This chain uses TRBV3-1 with TRBJ2-7, with 16 bases matching TRBD2. The CDR3 is 15 residues long. Trimming cost V 6 bases and J 7 bases; bases outside gene matches: 6. Germline V gives CDR1 LGHDT, CDR2 YNNKEL (reference sequence). CDR3 amino acids: CASSPTGLAGGEQYF. The CDR3 bases are TGTGCCAGCAGTCCGACGGGACTAGCGGGAGGGGAGCAGTACTTC.

This sequence joins TRBV4-1 and TRBJ1-3, with D unclear. V lost 2 bases to trimming and J lost 0 bases, with 5 bases between them. The length of the CDR3 is 14 residues. The germline gives CDR1 MGHRA, CDR2 YSYEKL. DNA of the CDR3: TGCGCCAGCAGCCAACAGAACTCTGGAAACACCATATATTTT. It yields the protein CASSQQNSGNTIYF.

This clonotype has a single count. The chain combines TRBV20-1 with TRBJ1-6; tentative D call: TRBD1 (5 bases). The germline V gene encodes CDR1 DFQATT and CDR2 SNEGSKA (reference sequence). This CDR3 is built from 15 residues. V lost 6 bases to trimming and J lost 8 bases, with 20 bases between them. Here the CDR3 reads CSAQPGGEKDSPLHF. The CDR3 DNA reads TGCAGTGCACAGCCTGGGGGAGAGAAGGATTCACCCCTCCACTTT.

This clonotype was seen more than once but under ten times. V and J are TRBV6-1 and TRBJ1-5; a possible D gene is TRBD1 (5 bases). Trimming took off 6 bases at V and 0 bases at J, with 18 bases between the two ends. The germline gives CDR1 MNHNS, CDR2 SASEGT. The CDR3 covers 17 residues. CDR3 nucleotide sequence: TGTGCCAGCAGACCTTACGGGGGTAAAAATAGCAATCAGCCCCAGCATTTT. Protein product: CASRPYGGKNSNQPQHF.

The sample holds a few counts of this clonotype. The CDR3 sequence: CASSPLTGAREQFF. CDR3 in DNA: TGTGCCAGCAGCCCCCTGACAGGGGCACGTGAGCAGTTCTTC. The chain uses TRBV11-2 and TRBJ2-1, with 8 bases matching TRBD1. From germline, CDR1 is SGHAT and CDR2 FQNNGV. There are 14 residues in the CDR3. The V and J ends lost 5 bases and 9 bases, in that order; junction bases with no gene match: 9.

In this sample, this clonotype turned up a few times. The chain couples TRBV5-1 to TRBJ1-5, with TRBD1 identical over 7 bases. Germline V gene data show CDR1 as SGHRS and CDR2 as YFSETQ. Trimming removed 4 bases from V and 2 bases from J; junction bases left unmatched: 3. The CDR3 is made up of 14 amino acids. The CDR3 DNA follows: TGCGCCAGCAGCCCTGGACAGGGCAATCAGCCCCAGCATTTT. It yields the protein CASSPGQGNQPQHF.